This passage covers 19 T cell receptor beta chains from one sample sequenced in a study of Graves' ophthalmopathy and Graves' hyperthyroidism (dated by TCRdb to between 2017 and 2018). The sequencer was an Illumina HiSeq 2000. For repertoire sequencing, TCR beta CDR3 regions were amplified from RNA transcripts. The first round was an RT-PCR using HTBI primers with the Qiagen OneStep RT-PCR kit, and this first round was followed by a second-round multiplex PCR, then size selection and purification. TCRdb reanalyzed the raw reads on its own, using fastp at Q25 for trimming and MiXCR for clone calling, and kept in-frame beta chains. For every CDR3 protein sequence, its rows merge into one entry that carries the most common genes and DNA. Present in this sample are about 620,000 distinct CDR3 sequences, over 20% of which were seen just once. The leading ten clones occupy roughly 6.9% of the sample. Sequencing was performed on peripheral blood. The receptors come from a woman aged 18-29 years with stable Graves' hyperthyroidism. Some clones in this sample may be carry-over from other donors' samples. Donor details come from another sample of the same person, matched by shared clones.

This clonotype was recorded at least ten times. This chain joins TRBV5-1 and TRBJ1-1, with D perhaps matching TRBD1 (6 bases). The CDR3 is made up of 12 amino acids. Trimming took off 1 base at V and 8 bases at J, with 9 bases between the two ends. The V gene's germline CDR1 is SGHRS and CDR2 YFSETQ. The CDR3, as DNA: TGCGCCAGCAGCTTGAGGGGGAAGGAAGCTTTCTTT. It translates to CASSLRGKEAFF.

The rearrangement joins TRBV12-3 or TRBV12-4 to TRBJ2-7, with D possibly matching TRBD2 (6 bases). V lost 5 bases and J 6 bases, leaving 17 bases between the germline ends. This CDR3 has 14 amino acids. The CDR3 region is CASSPSSEGSEQYF. CDR3 nucleotides: TGTGCCAGCAGTCCATCTAGCGAGGGTAGCGAGCAGTACTTC.

The chain has TRBV12-3 or TRBV12-4 and TRBJ1-5; 7 bases are a match to TRBD1. V gave up 5 bases and J gave up 6 bases; unmatched junction bases: 7. The CDR3 has 14 residues. The CDR3 protein is CASSALRQGQPQHF. CDR3 DNA sequence: TGTGCCAGCAGTGCTCTCCGACAGGGTCAGCCCCAGCATTTT.

The chain combines TRBV27 with TRBJ2-7; tentatively, D is TRBD1 (5 bases). This CDR3 comprises 14 residues. V was pared by 6 bases and J by 1 base, with 13 bases between. Germline values: CDR1 MNHEY, CDR2 SMNVEV (reference sequence). CDR3 coding DNA: TGTGCCAGCAGGTTTCAGGGTTCATCCTACGAGCAGTACTTC. It codes for CASRFQGSSYEQYF.

This chain joins TRBV5-1 and TRBJ2-5; 9 bases map to TRBD1. This CDR3 spans 15 amino acids. V dropped 4 bases and J dropped 2; count of bases not matched to a gene: 6. CDR1 is SGHRS and CDR2 is YFSETQ in the germline V gene. This chain's CDR3 is CASSTPGQGQETQYF. The CDR3, as DNA: TGCGCCAGCAGCACACCGGGACAGGGTCAAGAGACCCAGTACTTC.

In this sample, this clonotype turned up once. The chain couples TRBV2 to TRBJ1-2, with D unresolved. The V end was cut by 4 bases, the J end by 0 bases, with 9 bases between. The germline V gene has CDR1 SNHLY and CDR2 FYNNEI. The CDR3 runs 14 residues. In nucleotides, the CDR3 is TGTGCCAGCAGTGGGGTACCCTCTAACTATGGCTACACCTTC. It is translated as CASSGVPSNYGYTF.

This clonotype occurred a few times. This chain uses TRBV27 with TRBJ1-2, with D perhaps matching TRBD1 (6 bases). V shed 5 bases and J shed 4 bases, with 14 bases lying between them. CDR3 length equals 14 residues. Germline V gives CDR1 MNHEY, CDR2 SMNVEV (reference sequence). The chain's CDR3 is CASSHQQGGYGYTF. The CDR3 DNA reads TGTGCCAGCAGTCACCAACAGGGTGGCTATGGCTACACCTTC.

This clonotype was counted many times. This chain joins TRBV2 and TRBJ2-7; weak D call: TRBD2 (6 bases). The germline CDR1 and CDR2 sequences are SNHLY and FYNNEI. CDR3 length: 12 amino acids. V lost 6 bases, J lost 6 bases, and 12 bases lay in between. CDR3 loop: CASRGTPGEQYF. CDR3 DNA: TGTGCCAGCAGGGGGACTCCAGGCGAGCAGTACTTC. The full variable domain, with the rest looked up from reference TRBV2 and TRBJ2-7, is EPEVTQTPSHQVTQMGQEVILRCVPISNHLYFYWYRQILGQKVEFLVSFYNNEISEKSEIFDDQFSVERPDGSNFTLKIRSTKLEDSAMYFCASRGTPGEQYFGPGTRLTVT.

This clonotype occurred many times. V is TRBV5-6 and J is TRBJ1-1; tentative D call: TRBD1 (5 bases). V lost 4 bases to trimming and J lost 1 base, with 17 bases between them. The V gene's germline CDR1 is SGHDT and CDR2 YYEEEE. The CDR3 covers 16 residues. The CDR3 reads CASSQGAWGKNTEAFF. The CDR3 nucleotides are TGTGCCAGCAGCCAAGGGGCGTGGGGCAAGAACACTGAAGCTTTCTTT.

The rearrangement joins TRBV7-8 to TRBJ1-1, with D uncertain. CDR1 and CDR2 from the germline V gene are SGHVS and FQNEAQ. V was trimmed by 4 bases and J by 1 base, leaving 19 bases between them. The length of the CDR3 is 17 residues. The CDR3 region is CASSYRARLNRNTEAFF. The CDR3 bases are TGTGCCAGCAGCTATCGGGCCCGATTGAATAGGAACACTGAAGCTTTCTTT.

This clonotype was detected many times. The V gene is TRBV7-2, the J gene TRBJ2-7, with D possibly being TRBD1 or TRBD2 (6 bases each). V was pared by 3 bases and J by 4 bases, with 10 bases between. This CDR3 spans 13 amino acids. The germline V gene has CDR1 SGHTA and CDR2 FQGNSA. In DNA form, the CDR3 reads TGTGCCAGCAGCTTCGGGGGCGGTTACGAGCAGTACTTC. Protein: CASSFGGGYEQYF.

This clonotype was seen repeatedly, ten times or more. CDR3 loop: CASRSSDRVGEQYF. DNA of the CDR3: TGTGCCAGCAGGTCAAGTGACAGGGTGGGAGAGCAGTACTTC. This sequence joins TRBV6-1 and TRBJ2-7; 7 nucleotides agree with TRBD1. The CDR3 has 14 amino acids. V lost 6 bases, J lost 7 bases, and 12 bases stayed unmatched. CDR1 MNHNS and CDR2 SASEGT come from the germline V gene.

This clonotype was observed many times. The CDR3 DNA sequence: TGTGCCAGCAGTTTAACCGGGACAGGGGGCGGTCAGCCCCAGCATTTT. It encodes CASSLTGTGGGQPQHF. The chain is built from TRBV6-5 and TRBJ1-5; 12 positions agree with TRBD1. The V gene end was trimmed by 4 bases and the J gene end by 6 bases; junction bases not matched to a gene: 7. The CDR3 loop spans 16 amino acids. CDR1 MNHEY and CDR2 SVGAGI come from the germline V gene.

This clonotype was observed at least ten times. The chain couples TRBV15 to TRBJ1-5; no reliable D call. The germline V and J ends were trimmed by 6 bases and 2 bases, with 11 bases remaining between them. CDR3 length: 14 residues. Per germline, CDR1 LNHNV and CDR2 YYDKDF (reference sequence). Here the CDR3 reads CATSPGFGNQPQHF. For the CDR3, the DNA is TGTGCCACCAGTCCGGGGTTTGGCAATCAGCCCCAGCATTTT.

This chain connects TRBV10-3 to TRBJ2-7; TRBD2 matches 10 bases. Germline V CDR1 and CDR2: ENHRY, SYGVKD. The trim removed 10 bases at V and 1 base at J, leaving 13 bases unmatched. The CDR3 runs 16 residues. The CDR3, as DNA: TGTGCCACCGCCCCCACTAGCGGGGAGGGGTCCTACGAGCAGTACTTC. It translates to CATAPTSGEGSYEQYF.

This chain uses TRBV3-1 with TRBJ1-1, with TRBD1 as a possible D gene (5 bases). The V end was cut by 4 bases, the J end by 5 bases, with 17 bases between. The length of the CDR3 is 15 residues. Germline-derived CDR1 and CDR2 are LGHDT and YNNKEL (reference sequence). The DNA for the CDR3 is TGTGCCAGCAGCCCATATCAGGGCAGGGCGACTGAAGCTTTCTTT. Translating gives CASSPYQGRATEAFF.

This clonotype was recorded many times. The chain has TRBV29-1 and TRBJ2-5, with 8 nucleotides matching TRBD1. The germline CDR1 and CDR2 sequences are SQVTM and ANQGSEA. The CDR3 has 14 amino acids. V lost 5 bases, J lost 5 bases, and 10 bases stayed unmatched. CDR3: CSVRQGLSRETQYF. CDR3 nucleotide sequence: TGCAGCGTTAGACAGGGGTTATCGAGGGAGACCCAGTACTTC. The whole variable domain, filled in from reference TRBV29-1 and TRBJ2-5, reads SAVISQKPSRDICQRGTSLTIQCQVDSQVTMMFWYRQQPGQSLTLIATANQGSEATYESGFVIDKFPISRPNLTFSTLTVSNMSPEDSSIYLCSVRQGLSRETQYFGPGTRLLVL.

This clonotype was seen ten or more times. The chain employs TRBV12-3 or TRBV12-4 and TRBJ2-5, with D possibly being TRBD2 (7 bases). Deletions cut 6 bases from V and 6 bases from J, with 17 bases between. This CDR3 region has 14 residues. CDR3 region: CASRPGWGGQTQYF. The DNA of the CDR3 is TGTGCCAGCAGGCCCGGTTGGGGGGGCCAGACCCAGTACTTC.

This clonotype was counted ten times or more. The junction departs from the called germline gene at one end, perhaps through a read error. The chain is built from TRBV9 and TRBJ1-1; 9 bases fit TRBD1. Germline CDR1 SGDLS, CDR2 YYNGEE. CDR3 length: 14 residues. CDR3: CAGSSTGGGTEAFF. The CDR3, as DNA: TGTGCCGGCAGCTCGACAGGGGGAGGCACTGAAGCTTTCTTT.